This T cell receptor beta chain is drawn from a study of blood T cells in healthy people across ages. The CDR3 has 16 amino acids. Trimming cost V 1 base and J 7 bases; bases outside gene matches: 9. Germline CDR1 SGHTA, CDR2 FQGNSA. Using a J-beta primer mix together with a sample-barcoded 5' primer, a second PCR was run for roughly 7 to 12 cycles. TCRdb redid the calling of the 5' RACE reads with MiXCR, one entry per CDR3 protein. The sample has fewer than 900,000 distinct CDR3 sequences, more than 40% seen once. The sequenced material came from blood. V usage is TRBV7-2 and J usage is TRBJ2-1; 8 bases agree with TRBD2. The clonotype comes from a woman aged 60-70 years in good health. The CDR3 DNA is TGTGCCAGCAGCTTAGAAGGGACTAGTCTTTTTAATGAGCAGTTCTTC. It specifies CASSLEGTSLFNEQFF. The full variable domain, rest sourced from reference TRBV7-2 and TRBJ2-1, is GAGVSQSPSNKVTEKGKDVELRCDPISGHTALYWYRQSLGQGLEFLIYFQGNSAPDKSGLPSDRFSAERTGGSVSTLTIQRTQQEDSAVYLCASSLEGTSLFNEQFFGPGTRLTVL.